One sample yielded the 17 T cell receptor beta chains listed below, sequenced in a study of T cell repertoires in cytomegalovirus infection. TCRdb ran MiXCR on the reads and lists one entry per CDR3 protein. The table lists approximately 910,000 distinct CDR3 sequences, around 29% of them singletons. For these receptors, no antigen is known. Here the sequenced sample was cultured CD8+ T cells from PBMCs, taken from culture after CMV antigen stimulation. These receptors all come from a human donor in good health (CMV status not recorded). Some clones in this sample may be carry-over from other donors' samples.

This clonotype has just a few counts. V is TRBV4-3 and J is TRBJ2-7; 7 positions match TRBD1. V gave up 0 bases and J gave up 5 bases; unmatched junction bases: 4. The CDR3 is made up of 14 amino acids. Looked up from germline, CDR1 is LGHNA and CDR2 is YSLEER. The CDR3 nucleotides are TGCGCCAGCAGCCAAGATGGACAGGCCGACGAGCAGTACGTC. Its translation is CASSQDGQADEQYV.

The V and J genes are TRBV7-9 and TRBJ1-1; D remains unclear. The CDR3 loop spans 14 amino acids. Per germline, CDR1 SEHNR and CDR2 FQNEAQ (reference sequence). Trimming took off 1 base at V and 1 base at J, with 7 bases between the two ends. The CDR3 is CASSLVTQNTEAFF. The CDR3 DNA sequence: TGTGCCAGCAGCTTAGTAACGCAGAACACTGAAGCTTTCTTT.

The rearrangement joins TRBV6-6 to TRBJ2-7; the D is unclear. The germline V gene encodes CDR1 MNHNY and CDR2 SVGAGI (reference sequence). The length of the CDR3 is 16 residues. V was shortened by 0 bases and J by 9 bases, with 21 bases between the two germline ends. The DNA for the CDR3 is TGTGCCAGCAGTTACTCGAATTCTAGTCCGGAGAGGCGGCAGTACGTC. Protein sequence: CASSYSNSSPERRQYV.

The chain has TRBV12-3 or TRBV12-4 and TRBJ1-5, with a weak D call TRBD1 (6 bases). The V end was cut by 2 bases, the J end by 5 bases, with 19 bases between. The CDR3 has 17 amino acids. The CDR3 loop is CASSLTTGEFNDQPQHF. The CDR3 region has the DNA TGTGCCAGCAGTTTAACGACAGGAGAGTTCAACGATCAGCCCCAGCATTTT.

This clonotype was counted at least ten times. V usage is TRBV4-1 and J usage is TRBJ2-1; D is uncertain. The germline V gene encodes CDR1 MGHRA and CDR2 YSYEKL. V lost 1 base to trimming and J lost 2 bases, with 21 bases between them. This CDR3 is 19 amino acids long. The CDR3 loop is CASSQGTSPGRVPYNEQFF. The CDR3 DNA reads TGCGCCAGCAGCCAAGGGACGAGTCCCGGGCGCGTACCCTACAATGAGCAGTTCTTC.

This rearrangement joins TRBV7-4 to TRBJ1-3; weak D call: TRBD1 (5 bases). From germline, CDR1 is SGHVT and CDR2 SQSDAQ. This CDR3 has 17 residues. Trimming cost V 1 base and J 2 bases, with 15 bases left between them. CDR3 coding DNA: TGTGCCAGCAGCTTAGTCCCTGACAGCTCAACTGGAAACACCATATATTTT. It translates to CASSLVPDSSTGNTIYF. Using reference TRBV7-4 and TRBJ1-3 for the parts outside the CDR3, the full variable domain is GAGVSQSPRYKVAKRGRDVALRCDSISGHVTLYWYRQTLGQGSEVLTYSQSDAQRDKSGRPSGRFSAERPERSVSTLKIQRTEQGDSAVYLCASSLVPDSSTGNTIYFGEGSWLTVV.

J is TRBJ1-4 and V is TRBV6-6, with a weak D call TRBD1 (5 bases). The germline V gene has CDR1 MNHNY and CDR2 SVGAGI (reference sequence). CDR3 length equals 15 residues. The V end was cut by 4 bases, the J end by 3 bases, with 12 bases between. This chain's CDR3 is CASSLNEGANEKLFF. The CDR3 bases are TGTGCCAGCAGTTTGAACGAAGGGGCTAATGAAAAACTGTTTTTT.

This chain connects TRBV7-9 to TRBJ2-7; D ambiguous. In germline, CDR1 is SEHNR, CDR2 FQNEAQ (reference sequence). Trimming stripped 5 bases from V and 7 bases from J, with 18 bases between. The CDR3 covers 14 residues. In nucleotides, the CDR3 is TGTGCCAGCAGCCCTCCGGGCCCACTTTCGGAGCAGTACTTC. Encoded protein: CASSPPGPLSEQYF.

CDR3: CASSWTEMNTEAFF. The DNA of the CDR3 is TGTGCCAGCAGTTGGACAGAGATGAACACTGAAGCTTTCTTT. The chain has TRBV6-5 and TRBJ1-1, with a possible D match to TRBD1 (6 bases). The CDR3 covers 14 residues. Trimming pared 4 bases from V and 0 bases from J, leaving 9 bases between. Germline assignment: CDR1 MNHEY and CDR2 SVGAGI.

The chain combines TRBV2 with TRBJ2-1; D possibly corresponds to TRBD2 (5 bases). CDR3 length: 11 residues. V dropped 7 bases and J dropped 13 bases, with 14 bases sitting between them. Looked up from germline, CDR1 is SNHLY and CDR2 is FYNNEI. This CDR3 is CASKGPGSQFF. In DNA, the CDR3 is TGTGCCAGCAAGGGTCCGGGGTCCCAGTTCTTC.

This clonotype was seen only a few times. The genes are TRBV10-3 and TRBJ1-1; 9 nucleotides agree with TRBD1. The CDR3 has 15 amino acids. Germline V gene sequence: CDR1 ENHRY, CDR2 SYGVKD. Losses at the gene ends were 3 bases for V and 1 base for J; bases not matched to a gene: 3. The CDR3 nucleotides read TGTGCCATCAGTGATCCGGGACAGGGGAACACTGAAGCTTTCTTT. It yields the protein CAISDPGQGNTEAFF.

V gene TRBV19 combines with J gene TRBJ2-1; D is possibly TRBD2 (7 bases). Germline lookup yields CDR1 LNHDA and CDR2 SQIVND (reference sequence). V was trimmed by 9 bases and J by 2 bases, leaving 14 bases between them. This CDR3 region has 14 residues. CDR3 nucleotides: TGTGCCAGCAAACGCGGGGGCCCCTACAATGAGCAGTTCTTC. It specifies CASKRGGPYNEQFF.

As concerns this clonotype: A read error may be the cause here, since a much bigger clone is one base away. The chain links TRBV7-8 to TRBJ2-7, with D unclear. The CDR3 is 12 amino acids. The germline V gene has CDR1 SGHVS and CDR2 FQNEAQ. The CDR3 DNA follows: TGTGTCAGCAGCCAAGGGACCTACGAGCAGTACTTC. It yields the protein CVSSQGTYEQYF.

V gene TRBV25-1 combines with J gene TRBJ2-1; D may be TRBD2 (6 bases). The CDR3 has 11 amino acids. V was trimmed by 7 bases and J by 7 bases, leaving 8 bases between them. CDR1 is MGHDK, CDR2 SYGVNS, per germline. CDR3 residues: CASNGGNEQFF. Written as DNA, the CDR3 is TGTGCCAGCAACGGGGGAAATGAGCAGTTCTTC.

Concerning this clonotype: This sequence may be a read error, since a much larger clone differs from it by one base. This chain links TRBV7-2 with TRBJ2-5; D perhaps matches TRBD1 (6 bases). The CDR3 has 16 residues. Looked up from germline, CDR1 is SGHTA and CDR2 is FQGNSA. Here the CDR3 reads CASSPPGAPSQETRYF. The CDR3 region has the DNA TGTGCCAGCAGCCCCCCAGGGGCTCCTTCACAAGAGACCCGGTACTTC. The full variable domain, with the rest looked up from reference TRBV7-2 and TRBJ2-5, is GAGVSQSPSNKVTEKGKDVELRCDPISGHTALYWYRQSLGQGLEFLIYFQGNSAPDKSGLPSDRFSAERTGGSVSTLTIQRTQQEDSAVYLCASSPPGAPSQETRYFGPGTRLLVL.

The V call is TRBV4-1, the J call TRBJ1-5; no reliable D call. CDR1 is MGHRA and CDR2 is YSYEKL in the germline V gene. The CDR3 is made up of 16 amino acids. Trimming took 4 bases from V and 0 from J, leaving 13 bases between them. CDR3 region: CASSPRIGDSNQPQHF. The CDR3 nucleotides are TGCGCCAGCAGCCCCAGGATCGGGGATAGCAATCAGCCCCAGCATTTT.

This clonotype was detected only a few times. The CDR3 sequence is CASSFTLRAPGGTEAFF. The CDR3 DNA is TGTGCCAGCAGTTTCACCTTACGGGCCCCCGGGGGCACTGAAGCTTTCTTT. This chain links TRBV12-3 or TRBV12-4 with TRBJ1-1, with TRBD1 as a possible D gene (5 bases). V was pared by 3 bases and J by 4 bases, with 21 bases between. The CDR3 length is 17 residues.